This TCR beta chain was captured in a study of blood T cell repertoires in COVID-19. About the study: PBMCs, B-cell-depleted T cells, or T cells provided the cDNA or gDNA that made up the material.

Assignment of participants to cohorts was predicated upon participant-reported clinical history. For recovered donors of Cohort 3, there were two negative PCRs, clearance, or symptom resolution. In the study's own analysis: Reference gene primer amplification gave nucleated cell count estimates. Clones were sequenced by immunoSEQ multiplex PCR, and TCRdb holds only the in-frame ones, with some missing. V and J calls and clone size are given by that table; D and trimming were obtained from the DNA. The table shows roughly 500,000 clones, with roughly 88% occurring only once. This CDR3 is built from 15 residues. Germline V gene data show CDR1 as MNHEY and CDR2 as SVGAGI. V was pared by 6 bases and J by 4 bases, with 6 bases of the junction left unmatched.

The sequence derives from a woman in her 40s who had recovered from COVID-19. V gene TRBV6-5 combines with J gene TRBJ1-5; 10 bases agree with TRBD1. Input material: PBMCs or T cells enriched from blood (not recorded which). The CDR3 region has the DNA TGTGCCAGCAGGCCCGACAGGGGGCGGAATCAGCCCCAGCATTTT. It is translated as CASRPDRGRNQPQHF.